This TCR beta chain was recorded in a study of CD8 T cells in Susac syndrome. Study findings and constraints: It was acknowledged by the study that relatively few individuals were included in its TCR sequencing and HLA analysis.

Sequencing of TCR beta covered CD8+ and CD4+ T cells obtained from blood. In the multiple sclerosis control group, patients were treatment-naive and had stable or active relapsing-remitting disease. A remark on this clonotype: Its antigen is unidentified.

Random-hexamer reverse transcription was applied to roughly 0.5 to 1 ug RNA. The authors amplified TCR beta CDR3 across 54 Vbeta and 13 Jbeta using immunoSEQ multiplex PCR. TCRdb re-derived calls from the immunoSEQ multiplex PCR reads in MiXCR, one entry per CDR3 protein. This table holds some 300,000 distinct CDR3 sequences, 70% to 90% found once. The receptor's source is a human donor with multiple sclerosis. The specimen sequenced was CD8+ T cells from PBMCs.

The CDR3 here is CASSSLSLNYGYTF. CDR3 in DNA: TGTGCCAGCAGTTCGTTATCCCTGAACTATGGCTACACCTTC. This sequence joins TRBV27 and TRBJ1-2; no firm D call. The CDR3 is 14 amino acids. Germline CDR1 and CDR2: MNHEY and SMNVEV (reference sequence). V gave up 4 bases and J gave up 2 bases, with 11 bases separating them.